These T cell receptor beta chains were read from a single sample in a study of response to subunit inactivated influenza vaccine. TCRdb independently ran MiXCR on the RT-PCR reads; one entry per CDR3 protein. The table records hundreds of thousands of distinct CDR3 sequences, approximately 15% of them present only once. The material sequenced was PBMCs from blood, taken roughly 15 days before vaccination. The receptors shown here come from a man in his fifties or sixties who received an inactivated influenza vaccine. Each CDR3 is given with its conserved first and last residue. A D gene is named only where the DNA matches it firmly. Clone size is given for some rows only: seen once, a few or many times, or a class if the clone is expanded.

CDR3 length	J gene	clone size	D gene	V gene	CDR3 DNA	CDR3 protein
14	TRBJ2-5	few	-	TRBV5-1	TGCGCCAGCAGCTTCACAGGGTTTGCAGAGACCCAGTACTTC	CASSFTGFAETQYF
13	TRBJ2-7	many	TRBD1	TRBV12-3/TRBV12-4	TGTGCCAGCCGGGGACAGGACGCCTACGAGCAGTACTTC	CASRGQDAYEQYF
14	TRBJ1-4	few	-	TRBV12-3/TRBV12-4	TGTGCCAGCAGCAAGGGACCCTCCGGGGAAAAACTGTTTTTT	CASSKGPSGEKLFF
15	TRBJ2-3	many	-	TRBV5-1	TGCGCCAGCAGCTTGGGTTCGGGACGCACAGATACGCAGTATTTT	CASSLGSGRTDTQYF
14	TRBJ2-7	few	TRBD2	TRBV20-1	TGCAGTGCTATGGGACTAGCGGGATCCTACGAGCAGTACTTC	CSAMGLAGSYEQYF
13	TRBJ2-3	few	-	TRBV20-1	TGCAGTGCCGCCGGGGGATTCACAGATACGCAGTATTTT	CSAAGGFTDTQYF
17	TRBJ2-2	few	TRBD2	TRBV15	TGTGCCACCACCAATCTCAAGGGACTAGCGGGAGCCGGGGAGCTGTTTTTT	CATTNLKGLAGAGELFF
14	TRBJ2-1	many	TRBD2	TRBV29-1	TGCAGCGTTGCACTAGCGGGATTCTACAATGAGCAGTTCTTC	CSVALAGFYNEQFF
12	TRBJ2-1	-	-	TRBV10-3	TGTGCCATCAGTGTACAGTCCAATGAGCAGTTCTTC	CAISVQSNEQFF
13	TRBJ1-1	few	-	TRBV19	TGTGCCAAGGCGGGACAACAAAACACTGAAGCTTTCTTT	CAKAGQQNTEAFF
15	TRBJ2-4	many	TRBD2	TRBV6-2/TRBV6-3	TGTGCCATCCTTAGCGGGGGGGCGTCCAAAAACATTCAGTACTTC	CAILSGGASKNIQYF
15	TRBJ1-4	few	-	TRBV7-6	TGTGCCAGCAGCCGTGGACAGACGAGGAGTGAAAAACTGTTTTTT	CASSRGQTRSEKLFF
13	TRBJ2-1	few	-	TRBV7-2	TGTGCCAGCAGCCCCCGCTCGGGGGATGAGCAGTTCTTC	CASSPRSGDEQFF
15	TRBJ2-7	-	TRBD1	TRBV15	TGTGCCACCAGCAGAGAGGGGACAGGGGGATACGAGCAGTACTTC	CATSREGTGGYEQYF
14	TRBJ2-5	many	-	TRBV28	TGTGCCAGCAGTTCAACGGGAGAGGGGGAGACCCAGTACTTC	CASSSTGEGETQYF
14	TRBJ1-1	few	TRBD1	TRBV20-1	TGCAGTGCTCCTCGGACAGGGAGGAGCACTGAAGCTTTCTTT	CSAPRTGRSTEAFF
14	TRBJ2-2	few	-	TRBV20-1	TGCAGTGTCCCACGGGACTGGGACGCCGGGGAGCTGTTTTTT	CSVPRDWDAGELFF
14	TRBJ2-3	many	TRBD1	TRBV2	TGTGCCAGCAGCCGAGGACAGGGGCGAGATACGCAGTATTTT	CASSRGQGRDTQYF
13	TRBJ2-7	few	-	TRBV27	TGTGCCAGCAGTTTCAAGCAGTACTACGAGCAGTACTTC	CASSFKQYYEQYF
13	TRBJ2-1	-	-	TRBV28	TGTGCCAGCAGTTTACCCCAAAGAAATGAGCAGTTCTTC	CASSLPQRNEQFF
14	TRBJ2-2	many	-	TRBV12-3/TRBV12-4	TGTGCCAGCAATGTAGGGGGAGATACCGGGGAGCTGTTTTTT	CASNVGGDTGELFF
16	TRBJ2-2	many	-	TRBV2	TGTGCCAGCAGTGAATTCTCAGGGGAGGACACCGGGGAGCTGTTTTTT	CASSEFSGEDTGELFF
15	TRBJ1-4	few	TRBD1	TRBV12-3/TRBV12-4	TGTGCCAGCAGTTTCGGCAGGGGGCGTAAGGAAAAACTGTTTTTT	CASSFGRGRKEKLFF
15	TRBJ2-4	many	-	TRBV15	TGTGCCACCAGCAGGGGACGCACAGCCAAAAACATTCAGTACTTC	CATSRGRTAKNIQYF
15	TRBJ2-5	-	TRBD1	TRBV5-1	TGCGCCAGCAGCTCCATTACAGGGGTCCAGGAGACCCAGTACTTC	CASSSITGVQETQYF
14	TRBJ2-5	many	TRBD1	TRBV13	TGTGCCAGCAGCTTAGACAGGGGGCTAGAGACCCAGTACTTC	CASSLDRGLETQYF
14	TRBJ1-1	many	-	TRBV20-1	TGCAGTGCCCTCATCGACGGGACGAACACTGAAGCTTTCTTT	CSALIDGTNTEAFF
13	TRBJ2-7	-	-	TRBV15	TGTGCCACCGTCCGAGGGATCGCCTACGAGCAGTACTTC	CATVRGIAYEQYF
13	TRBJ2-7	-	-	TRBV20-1	TGCAGTGCAAAAACTAGCTACCCCTACGAGCAGTACTTC	CSAKTSYPYEQYF
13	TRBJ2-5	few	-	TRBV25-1	TGTGCCAGCGGGCGGGCAGGAGAAGAGACCCAGTACTTC	CASGRAGEETQYF
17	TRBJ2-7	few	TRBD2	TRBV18	TGTGCCAGCTCACCACCCGGACTCGGGACTAGCGGGGACGAGCAGTACTTC	CASSPPGLGTSGDEQYF
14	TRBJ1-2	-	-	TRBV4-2	TGTGCCAGCAGCCAAGACAGGGCAGGCGGTGGCTACACCTTC	CASSQDRAGGGYTF
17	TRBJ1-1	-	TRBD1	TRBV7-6	TGTGCCAGCAGCTTAGGGACAGGGGGCATCGTGAACACTGAAGCTTTCTTT	CASSLGTGGIVNTEAFF
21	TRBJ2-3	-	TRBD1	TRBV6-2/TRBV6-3	TGTGCCAGCAGCTCAGTTCCTCCGGGACAGGGGGTCTCCTTGAGCACAGATACGCAGTATTTT	CASSSVPPGQGVSLSTDTQYF
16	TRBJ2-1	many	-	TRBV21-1	TGTGCCAGCAGCCACGTAGCGGGAGTTTCCTACAATGAGCAGTTCTTC	CASSHVAGVSYNEQFF
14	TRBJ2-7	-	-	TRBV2	TGTGCCCAAAGACGAGGGTCGGGCTCCTACGAGCAGTACTTC	CAQRRGSGSYEQYF
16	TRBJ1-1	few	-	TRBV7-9	TGTGCCAGCAGCCCAAACCAGGACAGCTTTCGTGGTAAAGCTTTCTTT	CASSPNQDSFRGKAFF
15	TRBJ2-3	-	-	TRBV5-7	TGTGCCAGCAGCTTGGGACATCCGATAGTGGATACGCAGTATTTT	CASSLGHPIVDTQYF
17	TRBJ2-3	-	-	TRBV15	TGTGCCACCAGCAGACGACCAGGGGGGACTAGCACAGATACGCAGTATTTT	CATSRRPGGTSTDTQYF
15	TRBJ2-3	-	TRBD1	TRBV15	TGTGCCACCAGCAGTCCCGGGACAGGGAGGGATACGCAGTATTTT	CATSSPGTGRDTQYF
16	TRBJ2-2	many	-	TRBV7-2	TGTGCCAGCAGCTTAGATTACTGGGACGACACCGGGGAGCTGTTTTTT	CASSLDYWDDTGELFF
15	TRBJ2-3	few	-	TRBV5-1	TGCGCCAGCAGCGGGGGATCGTTTAGCACAGATACGCAGTATTTT	CASSGGSFSTDTQYF